The clone carrying this T cell receptor beta chain was seen once. CDR1 and CDR2 from the germline V gene are MNHEY and SMNVEV (reference sequence). Trimming stripped 1 base from V and 7 bases from J, with 11 bases between. This CDR3 is built from 13 residues. An input of roughly 0.45 to 1 ug of RNA was subjected to reverse transcription using random hexamers. Multiplex immunoSEQ PCR targeted 54 Vbeta and 13 Jbeta TCR beta segments. TCRdb re-called the immunoSEQ multiplex PCR reads through MiXCR, storing one row per CDR3 protein. Of some 150,000 distinct CDR3 sequences listed, approximately 94% are singletons. Both CD4+ and CD8+ T cells were negatively isolated, and TEMRA cells underwent FACS enrichment. This sample stems from a study of CD8 T cells in Susac syndrome.

The sequencing input was CD8+ T cells from PBMCs. The V and J genes are TRBV27 and TRBJ2-7, with unresolved D. This sequence was found in a human donor with multiple sclerosis. The CDR3 reads CASSLLGPQEQYF. DNA of the CDR3: TGTGCCAGCAGTTTATTAGGTCCCCAGGAGCAGTACTTC.